This entry lists 2 T cell receptor beta chains sequenced from one sample in a study of CD8 T cells in ankylosing spondylitis. A single record per CDR3 protein comes from TCRdb applying MiXCR to the 5' RACE reads. The data hold about 220,000 distinct CDR3 sequences, with roughly 24% observed a single time. Sequenced: blood, either unsorted or a sorted T cell fraction (not recorded which). These receptors all stem from a male donor with ankylosing spondylitis or in good health (not recorded which).

This clonotype was seen more than once but under ten times. The chain carries TRBV20-1 and TRBJ2-4, with TRBD1 matching 7 bases. The CDR3 extends over 13 amino acids. Germline V lookup: CDR1 DFQATT, CDR2 SNEGSKA (reference sequence). V trimming: 3 bases; J trimming: 6 bases; junction bases outside the gene matches: 5. For the CDR3, the DNA is TGCAGTGCTAGCGCCAGGGGGAGAAACATTCAGTACTTC. It encodes CSASARGRNIQYF.

This clonotype was seen just once. The chain employs TRBV15 and TRBJ2-1, with 10 bases lining up with TRBD2. This CDR3 has 16 residues. Germline V gives CDR1 LNHNV, CDR2 YYDKDF (reference sequence). The J segment lost 5 bases and the V segment lost 1 base, leaving 5 bases of the junction unmatched. Here the CDR3 reads CATSRGSGGVDNEQFF. The CDR3 nucleotides read TGTGCCACCAGCAGAGGAAGCGGGGGGGTTGACAATGAGCAGTTCTTC. Based on the CDR3 plus reference TRBV15 and TRBJ2-1, the full variable domain is DAMVIQNPRYQVTQFGKPVTLSCSQTLNHNVMYWYQQKSSQAPKLLFHYYDKDFNNEADTPDNFQSRRPNTSFCFLDIRSPGLGDTAMYLCATSRGSGGVDNEQFFGPGTRLTVL.